This TCR beta chain was found in a study of PD-1 blockade in classical Hodgkin lymphoma. Libraries were prepared by immunoSEQ multiplex PCR; TCRdb keeps only in-frame clonotypes and omits some of them. Of 10,000 to 15,000 clones in the sample, about 83% are singletons; the top ten hold under 30%. In every patient, relapse followed autologous stem cell transplantation, while exposure to brentuximab vedotin differed. Trimming removed 1 base from V and 12 bases from J, with 7 bases in between. The CDR3 has 12 amino acids. Germline CDR1 and CDR2: SGHTA and FQGNSA. On this clone: Its antigen is as yet unknown.

Regarding the study as a whole: Patients newly diagnosed and complete responders had comparable baseline diversity. What drove the repertoire differences, possibly disease activity or prior therapy, has not been defined. A reduction in baseline TCR diversity was reportedly seen in newly diagnosed patients relative to healthy donors. CD4+ TCR diversity rose significantly by C4D1, and CD8+ TCR diversity did not.

This chain links TRBV7-2 with TRBJ1-6; the D is unclear. Sequenced material: peripheral blood mononuclear cells (PBMCs), taken at baseline. The sequence derives from a human donor with classical Hodgkin lymphoma. CDR3 coding DNA: TGTGCCAGCAGCTTAGTCGCGGGACCCCTCCACTTT. This codes for CASSLVAGPLHF.